Sequencing of this T cell receptor (beta chain) was carried out in a study of Ad26.COV2.S vaccination and SARS-CoV-2 variants. The study's findings and limits: Spike-specific TCR breadth was greater in vaccine than placebo recipients.

Notes on this clone: Its antigen remains unknown.

The sample's treatment: around 19 received Ad26.COV2.S at low or high dose, single or two shots; five or six received placebo; per-sample allocation not given. Sampling was performed 63 days after the first vaccine or placebo injection. Vaccine was an Ad26 vector expressing Wuhan-strain SARS-CoV-2 spike. Clones were read by immunoSEQ multiplex PCR, and TCRdb kept only the in-frame ones, dropping some. In the table there are around 450,000 clones, 80% to 90% of which are singletons. The sample here was peripheral blood, taken in a trial of Ad26.COV2.S vaccine versus placebo. The receptor comes from a person aged 18-60 years who received the Ad26.COV2.S COVID-19 vaccine or a placebo.

CDR3: CASSTGTGGNEQFF. The CDR3 nucleotides read TGCGCCAGCAGCACCGGGACAGGGGGTAATGAGCAGTTCTTC. The chain links TRBV23-1 to TRBJ2-1; 11 nucleotides agree with TRBD1. TRBV23-1 is an open reading frame whose function is uncertain. Losses at the gene ends were 6 bases for V and 7 bases for J; bases not matched to a gene: 5. The CDR3 has 14 residues.